The clone carrying this T cell receptor (beta chain) appeared a few times. TCRdb re-called the RT-PCR reads with MiXCR, one entry per CDR3 protein. The sample includes 150,000 to 200,000 distinct CDR3 sequences, 10% to 15% of them seen just once. The data originate from a study of response to subunit inactivated influenza vaccine. Per the germline V gene, CDR1 is SEHNR and CDR2 is FQNEAQ (reference sequence). This CDR3 has 14 residues. Trimming cost V 0 bases and J 5 bases, with 11 bases left between them. These sequences were also reported in another study, on T cells expressing NK-cell markers. That work states: In generating TCR beta cDNA, 5'RACE template switching with UMIs was used. In several donors, dominant clonotypes made up roughly 25-60.1% of CD3+CD56-NKG2C+ cells.

Sample: CD8+ T cells sorted from PBMCs, taken roughly 12 days after vaccination. This receptor was obtained from a man between 50 and 59 years old who received an inactivated influenza vaccine. The chain combines TRBV7-9 with TRBJ2-7; no clear D. The CDR3 here is CASSLAFGSDEQYF. In DNA form, the CDR3 reads TGTGCCAGCAGCTTAGCGTTCGGTTCCGACGAGCAGTACTTC.